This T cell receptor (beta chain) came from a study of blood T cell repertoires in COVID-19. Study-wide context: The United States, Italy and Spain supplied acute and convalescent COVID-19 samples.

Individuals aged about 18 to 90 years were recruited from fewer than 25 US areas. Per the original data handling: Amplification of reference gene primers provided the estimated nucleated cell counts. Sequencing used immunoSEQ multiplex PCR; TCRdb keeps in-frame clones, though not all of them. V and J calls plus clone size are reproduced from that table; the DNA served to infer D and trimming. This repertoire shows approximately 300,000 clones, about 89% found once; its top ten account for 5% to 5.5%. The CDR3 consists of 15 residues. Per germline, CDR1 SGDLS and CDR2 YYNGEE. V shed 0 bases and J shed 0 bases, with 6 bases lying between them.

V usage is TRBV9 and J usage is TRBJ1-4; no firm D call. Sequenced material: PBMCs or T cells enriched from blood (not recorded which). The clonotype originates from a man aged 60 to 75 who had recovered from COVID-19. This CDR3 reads CASSVGRATNEKLFF. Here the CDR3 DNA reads TGTGCCAGCAGCGTAGGACGGGCAACTAATGAAAAACTGTTTTTT.